The clone carrying this TCR beta chain came up once. This CDR3 is built from 14 residues. Germline V gives CDR1 SGHTA, CDR2 FQGNSA. V lost 4 bases, J lost 7 bases, and 14 bases lay in between. The data are from a study of T cell changes during pregnancy in multiple sclerosis. Data came from immunoSEQ multiplex PCR; TCRdb stores just in-frame clones and leaves some out. Among tens of thousands of clones listed, over 90% were seen once. The chain links TRBV7-2 to TRBJ1-3; D remains unclear. This receptor was identified in a female donor with multiple sclerosis, enrolled in a pregnancy study. Sequenced here: peripheral blood, sampled in the third trimester of pregnancy. The CDR3: CASSSPHPRNTIYF. The CDR3 DNA follows: TGTGCCAGCAGCTCCCCCCACCCGCGGAACACCATATATTTT. The entire variable domain, with the rest obtained from reference TRBV7-2 and TRBJ1-3, is as follows: GAGVSQSPSNKVTEKGKDVELRCDPISGHTALYWYRQSLGQGLEFLIYFQGNSAPDKSGLPSDRFSAERTGGSVSTLTIQRTQQEDSAVYLCASSSPHPRNTIYFGEGSWLTVV.